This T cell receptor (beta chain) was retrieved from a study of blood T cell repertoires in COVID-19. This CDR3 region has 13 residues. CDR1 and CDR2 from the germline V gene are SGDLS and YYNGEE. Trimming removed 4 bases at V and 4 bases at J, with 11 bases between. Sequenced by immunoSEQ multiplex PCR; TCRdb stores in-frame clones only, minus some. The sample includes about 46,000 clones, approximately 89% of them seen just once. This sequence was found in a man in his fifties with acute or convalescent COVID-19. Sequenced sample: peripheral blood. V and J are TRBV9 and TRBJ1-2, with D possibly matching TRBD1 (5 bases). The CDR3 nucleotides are TGTGCCAGCAGCTCGACAGCCCTCTATGGCTACACCTTC. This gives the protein CASSSTALYGYTF.